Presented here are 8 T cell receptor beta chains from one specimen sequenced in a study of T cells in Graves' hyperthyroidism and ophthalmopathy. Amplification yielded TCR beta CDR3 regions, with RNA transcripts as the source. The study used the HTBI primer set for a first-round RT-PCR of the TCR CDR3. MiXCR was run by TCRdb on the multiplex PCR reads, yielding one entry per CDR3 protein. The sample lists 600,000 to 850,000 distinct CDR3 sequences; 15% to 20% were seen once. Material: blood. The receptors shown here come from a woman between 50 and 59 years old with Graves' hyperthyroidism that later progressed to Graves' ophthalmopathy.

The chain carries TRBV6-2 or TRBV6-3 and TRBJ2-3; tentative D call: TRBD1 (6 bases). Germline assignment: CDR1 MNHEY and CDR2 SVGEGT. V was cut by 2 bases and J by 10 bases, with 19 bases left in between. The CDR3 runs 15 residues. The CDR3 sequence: CASSYTVDGRGAQYF. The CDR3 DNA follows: TGTGCCAGCAGTTACACGGTCGATGGCAGGGGCGCGCAGTATTTT.

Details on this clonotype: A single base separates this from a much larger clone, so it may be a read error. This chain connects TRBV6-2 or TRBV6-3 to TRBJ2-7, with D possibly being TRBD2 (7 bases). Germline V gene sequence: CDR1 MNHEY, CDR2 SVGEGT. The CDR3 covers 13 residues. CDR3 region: CASSYQGTNERYF. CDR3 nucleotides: TGTGCCAGCAGTTATCAGGGGACTAACGAGCGGTACTTC.

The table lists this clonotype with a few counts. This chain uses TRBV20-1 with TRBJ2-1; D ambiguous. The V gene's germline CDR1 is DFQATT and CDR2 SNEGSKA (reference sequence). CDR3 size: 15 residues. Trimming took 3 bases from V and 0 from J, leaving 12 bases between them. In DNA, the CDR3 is TGCAGTGCTAGTGTGCCCTATAGCTCCTACAATGAGCAGTTCTTC. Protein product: CSASVPYSSYNEQFF.

CDR3 sequence reads: CASSYSKRVRTRPQHF. The DNA for the CDR3 is TGTGCCAGCAGTTACTCGAAAAGGGTACGTACCAGGCCCCAGCATTTT. The chain recombines TRBV6-6 with TRBJ1-5; D not resolved. CDR1 and CDR2 from the germline V gene are MNHNY and SVGAGI (reference sequence). The CDR3 is 16 amino acids. Trimming took off 0 bases at V and 9 bases at J, with 18 bases between the two ends.

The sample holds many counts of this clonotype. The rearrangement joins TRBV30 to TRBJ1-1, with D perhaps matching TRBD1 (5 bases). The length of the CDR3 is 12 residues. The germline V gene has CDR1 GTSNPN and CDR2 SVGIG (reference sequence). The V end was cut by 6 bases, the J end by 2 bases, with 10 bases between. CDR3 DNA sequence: TGTGCCTGCGGGCAGGGCAACACTGAAGCTTTCTTT. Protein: CACGQGNTEAFF.

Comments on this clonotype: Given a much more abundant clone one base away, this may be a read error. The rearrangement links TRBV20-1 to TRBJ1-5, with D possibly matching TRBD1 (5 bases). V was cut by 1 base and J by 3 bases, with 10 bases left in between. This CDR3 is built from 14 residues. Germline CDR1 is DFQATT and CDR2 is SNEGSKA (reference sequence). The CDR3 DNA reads TGCAGTGCTAGAGTCGGGGCTTCCAATCAGCCCCAGCATTTT. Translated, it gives CSARVGASNQPQHF.

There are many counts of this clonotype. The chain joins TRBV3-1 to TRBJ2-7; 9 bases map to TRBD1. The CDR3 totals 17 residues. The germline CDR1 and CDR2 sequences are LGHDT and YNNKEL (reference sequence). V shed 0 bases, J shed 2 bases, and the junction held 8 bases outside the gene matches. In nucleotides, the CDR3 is TGTGCCAGCAGCCAAGATAAGGCGGGACAGGGAGCCTACGAGCAGTACTTC. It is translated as CASSQDKAGQGAYEQYF.

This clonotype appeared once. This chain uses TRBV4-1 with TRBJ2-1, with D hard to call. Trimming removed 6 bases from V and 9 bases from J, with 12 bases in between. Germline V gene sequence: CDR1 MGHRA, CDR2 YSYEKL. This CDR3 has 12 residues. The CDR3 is CASSRTAFEQFF. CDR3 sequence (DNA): TGCGCCAGCAGTCGGACGGCTTTTGAGCAGTTCTTC.